The 26 T cell receptor beta chains listed next were all sequenced from one sample in a study of T-cell reconstitution after alpha-beta-depleted transplantation in children. Molecular barcoding with unique molecular identifiers was used for the TCRbeta library. TCRdb re-called the PCR reads with MiXCR, one entry per CDR3 protein. Of around 700,000 distinct CDR3 sequences in the sample, 13% are singletons; the top ten hold 0.79%. The source material was PBMCs, sampled before TCRalphabeta/CD19-depleted stem cell transplant. These receptors originate from a girl aged 2 to 9 with congenital amegakaryocytic thrombocytopenia, due to receive a stem cell transplant.

This rearrangement joins TRBV10-3 to TRBJ2-1; TRBD2 aligns across 8 bases. The CDR3 contains 14 residues. Losses at the gene ends were 2 bases for V and 7 bases for J; bases not matched to a gene: 4. Germline CDR1 and CDR2: ENHRY and SYGVKD. This CDR3 is CAISETSGTNEQFF. As DNA, the CDR3 is TGTGCCATCAGTGAGACTAGCGGTACGAATGAGCAGTTCTTC.

This clonotype came up a few times. The genes are TRBV20-1 and TRBJ2-3, with 7 bases lining up with TRBD1. J was trimmed by 2 bases and V by 5 bases; bases with no gene match: 7. Germline values: CDR1 DFQATT, CDR2 SNEGSKA (reference sequence). There are 14 residues in the CDR3. CDR3 nucleotide sequence: TGCAGTGCTGAGGACAGGCTTTACACAGATACGCAGTATTTT. This codes for CSAEDRLYTDTQYF.

The chain links TRBV20-1 to TRBJ2-1; a possible D gene is TRBD1 (5 bases). This CDR3 comprises 15 residues. Germline V lookup: CDR1 DFQATT, CDR2 SNEGSKA (reference sequence). Deletions cut 6 bases from V and 5 bases from J, with 20 bases between. The CDR3 protein is CSAGDDRFTHNEQFF. The CDR3 bases are TGCAGTGCAGGAGACGACAGATTTACCCACAATGAGCAGTTCTTC.

The rearrangement joins TRBV5-1 to TRBJ1-1, with D hard to call. Trimming removed 4 bases from V and 2 bases from J, with 15 bases in between. Germline CDR1 reads SGHRS; CDR2 reads YFSETQ. CDR3 size: 15 residues. CDR3 DNA sequence: TGCGCCAGCAGCCCCCGGGTGGGCACCAACACTGAAGCTTTCTTT. Translation: CASSPRVGTNTEAFF.

This clonotype was counted many times. The rearrangement links TRBV20-1 to TRBJ2-7; D remains ambiguous. The CDR3 contains 15 residues. Between the trimmed V and J ends, which lost 2 bases and 0 bases, there was a span of 14 bases. Germline V lookup: CDR1 DFQATT, CDR2 SNEGSKA (reference sequence). CDR3 loop: CSARKVPEDSYEQYF. DNA for the CDR3: TGCAGTGCTAGAAAAGTACCAGAGGACTCCTACGAGCAGTACTTC.

This clonotype was counted many times. The chain joins TRBV5-1 to TRBJ2-5; possible D gene TRBD1, 6 bases. CDR3 length equals 15 residues. Germline loops: CDR1 SGHRS, CDR2 YFSETQ. Trimming left V 1 base short and J 2 bases short, with 12 bases between. CDR3 amino acids: CASSLFGTQQETQYF. CDR3 coding DNA: TGCGCCAGCAGCTTGTTCGGGACACAGCAAGAGACCCAGTACTTC.

This clonotype was recorded a few times. The gene calls are TRBV5-6 and TRBJ1-2, with 11 bases aligning to TRBD1. Germline-derived CDR1 and CDR2 are SGHDT and YYEEEE. CDR3 length: 21 amino acids. V trimming: 0 bases; J trimming: 0 bases; junction bases outside the gene matches: 16. CDR3: CASSLVSGTGGRGSTNYGYTF. The CDR3 coding sequence is TGTGCCAGCAGCTTGGTATCTGGGACAGGGGGGCGAGGGAGTACTAACTATGGCTACACCTTC.

The chain joins TRBV30 to TRBJ2-7; 7 bases line up with TRBD2. This CDR3 has 14 amino acids. CDR1 and CDR2 from the germline V gene are GTSNPN and SVGIG (reference sequence). J gave up 2 bases and V 0 bases, and 4 bases lay outside the gene matches. The CDR3 loop is CAWSVGAGTYEQYF. The CDR3 DNA reads TGTGCCTGGAGTGTTGGAGCGGGAACCTACGAGCAGTACTTC.

This clonotype was recorded at least ten times. CDR3 amino acids: CASSPSGGLQFF. The CDR3 coding sequence is TGTGCCAGCAGTCCTAGCGGGGGTTTGCAGTTCTTC. The chain recombines TRBV28 with TRBJ2-1, with 10 bases that match TRBD2. J lost 12 bases, V lost 5 bases, and 4 bases had no gene match. The CDR3 has 12 amino acids. Germline CDR1 reads MDHEN; CDR2 reads SYDVKM. The whole variable domain, filled in from reference TRBV28 and TRBJ2-1, reads DVKVTQSSRYLVKRTGEKVFLECVQDMDHENMFWYRQDPGLGLRLIYFSYDVKMKEKGDIPEGYSVSREKKERFSLILESASTNQTSMYLCASSPSGGLQFFGPGTRLTVL.

This clonotype was observed many times. The chain is built from TRBV10-2 and TRBJ2-1; TRBD2 agrees at 11 bases. The CDR3 runs to 16 residues. Unmatched junction bases numbered 4, after V lost 5 bases and J lost 1 base. Germline assignment: CDR1 WSHSY and CDR2 SAAADI. This CDR3 is CASSRTSGPSYNEQFF. CDR3 nucleotide sequence: TGCGCCAGCAGTCGGACTAGCGGGCCATCCTACAATGAGCAGTTCTTC.

The sample holds many counts of this clonotype. The chain joins TRBV29-1 to TRBJ1-2, with D unresolved. The V end lost 5 bases, the J end lost 0 bases, and 13 bases lay between the germline ends. Germline V gene sequence: CDR1 SQVTM, CDR2 ANQGSEA. The CDR3 sequence is 14 residues long. The CDR3 bases are TGCAGCGTTCGATCTAGACTGACTAACTATGGCTACACCTTC. This encodes CSVRSRLTNYGYTF.

This sequence joins TRBV5-1 and TRBJ2-2; no definite D call. The germline V and J ends were trimmed by 0 bases and 5 bases, with 17 bases remaining between them. Germline loops: CDR1 SGHRS, CDR2 YFSETQ. CDR3 length: 17 amino acids. CDR3 nucleotide sequence: TGCGCCAGCAGCTTGGCGGCAGGTGGCCAGATTACCGGGGAGCTGTTTTTT. As protein: CASSLAAGGQITGELFF.

This clonotype has at least ten counts. The chain combines TRBV4-2 with TRBJ1-1; no reliable D call. The CDR3 has 14 residues. V lost 4 bases and J lost 5, with 14 bases in between. The germline gives CDR1 LGHNA, CDR2 YNFKEQ. In nucleotides, the CDR3 is TGTGCCAGCAGCCCCACCTGGCAGGAGACTGAAGCTTTCTTT. It translates to CASSPTWQETEAFF.

The rearrangement links TRBV20-1 to TRBJ2-7; 11 nucleotides line up with TRBD2. The CDR3 has 15 amino acids. CDR1 and CDR2 (germline): DFQATT, SNEGSKA (reference sequence). Trimming at V came to 0 bases and at J to 7 bases, leaving 8 bases not matched to a gene. CDR3 in amino acids: CSARDSLAGGWEQYF. CDR3 DNA sequence: TGCAGTGCTAGAGATAGCCTAGCGGGAGGTTGGGAGCAGTACTTC.

Ten or more counts support this clonotype. The CDR3 reads CSARGGSSLYEQYF. CDR3 nucleotide sequence: TGCAGTGCTAGAGGGGGGTCCTCCCTCTACGAGCAGTACTTC. The V call is TRBV20-1, the J call TRBJ2-7, with D perhaps being TRBD1 or TRBD2 (5 bases each). V was shortened by 1 base and J by 3 bases, with 13 bases between the two germline ends. From germline, CDR1 is DFQATT and CDR2 SNEGSKA (reference sequence). This CDR3 contains 14 residues.

This clonotype showed up many times. The V and J genes are TRBV7-6 and TRBJ2-3; the D is unclear. Germline V lookup: CDR1 SGHVS, CDR2 FNYEAQ. This CDR3 contains 15 residues. V lost 5 bases and J lost 0, with 12 bases in between. The CDR3 DNA is TGTGCCAGCAGCCTGAGGCTCGTAAGCACAGATACGCAGTATTTT. It specifies CASSLRLVSTDTQYF.

In its sample, this clonotype was seen many times. The V gene is TRBV12-3 or TRBV12-4, the J gene TRBJ2-2; D gene unclear. Trimming stripped 1 base from V and 7 bases from J, with 4 bases between. CDR3 length equals 12 residues. CDR3 bases: TGTGCCAGCAGTTTAGTTTTCGGGGAGCTGTTTTTT. Its protein product is CASSLVFGELFF.

This clonotype has at least ten counts. This chain uses TRBV5-1 with TRBJ2-1; D may be TRBD1 or TRBD2 (6 bases each). The CDR3 is made up of 16 amino acids. Trimming shortened V by 3 bases and J by 2 bases, and 15 bases separated the two germline ends. Germline V lookup: CDR1 SGHRS, CDR2 YFSETQ. The CDR3 reads CASSSPNGGPYNEQFF. For the CDR3, the DNA is TGCGCCAGCAGCTCGCCGAATGGGGGGCCCTACAATGAGCAGTTCTTC.

The rearrangement links TRBV18 to TRBJ1-1; D is ambiguous. Trimming left V 6 bases short and J 3 bases short, with 17 bases between. The germline V gene has CDR1 KGHSH and CDR2 LQKENI. The CDR3 runs 15 residues. The chain's CDR3 is CASSQWEGVDTEAFF. The CDR3 DNA sequence: TGTGCCAGCTCCCAGTGGGAGGGCGTGGACACTGAAGCTTTCTTT.

This clonotype was seen more than once but under ten times. V usage is TRBV12-3 or TRBV12-4 and J usage is TRBJ2-4, with a weak D call TRBD1 (5 bases). The CDR3 extends over 15 amino acids. V was trimmed by 5 bases and J by 8 bases, leaving 19 bases between them. The CDR3 DNA reads TGTGCCAGCAGTCCAACCAGGGTCCTTGGAGACATTCAGTACTTC. Amino acid sequence: CASSPTRVLGDIQYF.

The table lists this clonotype with many counts. The V call is TRBV25-1, the J call TRBJ2-3; D is unclear. There are 14 residues in the CDR3. The germline CDR1 and CDR2 sequences are MGHDK and SYGVNS. Trimming shortened V by 1 base and J by 5 bases, and 10 bases separated the two germline ends. Here the CDR3 DNA reads TGTGCCAGCAGTGAATCACAGTCTCGAGATACGCAGTATTTT. Amino acid sequence: CASSESQSRDTQYF.

This clonotype appeared many times. The V gene is TRBV6-5, the J gene TRBJ1-1; TRBD1 matches at 11 bases. Trimming took 6 bases from V and 0 from J; bases not matched to a gene: 6. The V gene's germline CDR1 is MNHEY and CDR2 SVGAGI. The CDR3 consists of 16 residues. CDR3: CASSPRDRGMNTEAFF. Here the CDR3 DNA reads TGTGCCAGCAGCCCCCGGGACAGGGGGATGAACACTGAAGCTTTCTTT.

The chain joins TRBV11-2 to TRBJ2-5; D is unresolved. This CDR3 is built from 14 residues. From germline, CDR1 is SGHAT and CDR2 FQNNGV. Trimming shortened V by 0 bases and J by 4 bases, and 9 bases separated the two germline ends. Here the CDR3 reads CASSLDRNAETQYF. The CDR3 coding sequence is TGTGCCAGCAGCTTAGATCGAAACGCAGAGACCCAGTACTTC.

This chain connects TRBV5-1 to TRBJ2-7; 9 nucleotides match TRBD1. Germline V lookup: CDR1 SGHRS, CDR2 YFSETQ. V was pared by 4 bases and J by 6 bases, with 8 bases of the junction left unmatched. The CDR3 contains 14 residues. This CDR3 reads CASSTDRGNGEQYF. In DNA form, the CDR3 reads TGCGCCAGCAGCACGGACAGGGGAAATGGCGAGCAGTACTTC.

The rearrangement uses TRBV2 and TRBJ2-5; either TRBD1 or TRBD2 may supply D (6 bases each). Germline V gene sequence: CDR1 SNHLY, CDR2 FYNNEI. The CDR3 is 18 residues long. Between the trimmed V and J ends, which lost 5 bases and 1 base, there was a span of 23 bases. CDR3 coding DNA: TGTGCCAGCAGTTCCTCCCGTCGGGGGCTGGGCCCCCAAGAGACCCAGTACTTC. It is translated as CASSSSRRGLGPQETQYF.

The chain has TRBV27 and TRBJ2-1; D is possibly TRBD2 (5 bases). The V gene lost 4 bases and the J gene lost 9 bases, with 16 bases spanning the gap. This CDR3 spans 14 amino acids. Germline CDR1 reads MNHEY; CDR2 reads SMNVEV (reference sequence). CDR3 region: CASSSPSGRGEQFF. The CDR3 nucleotides read TGTGCCAGCAGTTCCCCCTCAGGCCGGGGTGAGCAGTTCTTC.